A selection of T cell receptor beta chains follows, all from one sample in a study of shared clonotypes between healthy human individuals. Method: immunoSEQ multiplex PCR; TCRdb's copy keeps in-frame clones and lacks some. The data contain approximately 530,000 clones, 90% to 96% of them singletons. The sequenced material came from naive CD4+ T cells sorted from blood. The receptors come from a woman aged 25 to 39 in good health. CDR3s include the opening cysteine and the closing phenylalanine or tryptophan. The D gene is left open where the match is weak. Clone size is shown for a subset of rows, as once, few, many or a class of expanded clone.

CAIRETSTDTQYF	TGTGCCATCAGGGAGACAAGCACAGATACGCAGTATTTT	TRBV10-3	NA	NA	TRBJ2-3
CASSVVTRESEYEQYF	TGTGCCAGCAGCGTAGTCACCCGCGAGAGTGAATACGAGCAGTACTTC	TRBV9	once	NA	TRBJ2-7
CASRQTHLNTGELFF	TGTGCCAGCAGGCAGACACATCTGAACACCGGGGAGCTGTTTTTT	TRBV14	NA	NA	TRBJ2-2
CASSVTGANVLTF	TGTGCCAGCAGCGTAACTGGGGCCAACGTCCTGACTTTC	TRBV9	few	NA	TRBJ2-6
CASNIQGGDTEAFF	TGTGCCAGCAATATACAGGGTGGGGACACTGAAGCTTTCTTT	TRBV2	NA	NA	TRBJ1-1
CASTRSYGTGELFF	TGTGCCAGCACCCGGTCATATGGGACCGGGGAGCTGTTTTTT	TRBV18	NA	NA	TRBJ2-2
CASSLMPGLQYF	TGTGCCAGCAGTTTAATGCCCGGGCTCCAGTACTTC	TRBV28	NA	NA	TRBJ2-5
CASSFWTSGSDTQYF	TGTGCCAGCAGCTTCTGGACTAGCGGGAGTGATACGCAGTATTTT	TRBV7-9	NA	TRBD2	TRBJ2-3
CASSNLRYKTYNEQFF	TGTGCCAGCAGCAATCTCCGCTACAAGACCTACAATGAGCAGTTCTTC	TRBV21-1	NA	NA	TRBJ2-1
CASSELAGGVSTDTQYF	TGTGCCAGCAGTGAACTAGCGGGAGGGGTTAGCACAGATACGCAGTATTTT	TRBV2	NA	TRBD2	TRBJ2-3